The 4 T cell receptor beta chains below come from one sample, sequenced in a study of T cell changes during pregnancy in multiple sclerosis. This table comes from immunoSEQ multiplex PCR, and its TCRdb copy is limited to in-frame clones, with some not included. This table holds tens of thousands of clones, roughly 92% found once. The source material was CD4+ T cells from peripheral blood mononuclear cells, sampled before pregnancy. These receptor sequences come from a female donor with multiple sclerosis, enrolled in a pregnancy study.

This rearrangement joins TRBV27 to TRBJ1-1; D remains unclear. CDR3 length: 15 amino acids. The germline CDR1 and CDR2 sequences are MNHEY and SMNVEV (reference sequence). Trimming took 5 bases from V and 1 from J, leaving 14 bases between them. CDR3 nucleotides: TGTGCCAGCAGTCCCGTGGCGACGGGGAACACTGAAGCTTTCTTT. It is translated as CASSPVATGNTEAFF.

The chain is built from TRBV28 and TRBJ2-7; 9 bases align to TRBD1. The CDR3 sequence is 15 residues long. Germline-derived CDR1 and CDR2 are MDHEN and SYDVKM. Unmatched junction bases numbered 10, after V lost 7 bases and J lost 3 bases. The CDR3 is CASNSAGTGLYEQYF. The CDR3 DNA reads as TGTGCCAGCAATTCCGCCGGGACAGGGCTCTACGAGCAGTACTTC.

V and J are TRBV19 and TRBJ2-7, with D perhaps TRBD2 (7 bases). Trimming took off 5 bases at V and 4 bases at J, with 12 bases between the two ends. This CDR3 is 13 amino acids long. Per germline, CDR1 LNHDA and CDR2 SQIVND (reference sequence). The CDR3 loop is CASSSQGGYEQYF. In nucleotides, the CDR3 is TGTGCCAGTAGTTCACAGGGAGGGTACGAGCAGTACTTC.

The genes are TRBV27 and TRBJ1-1; 8 bases fit TRBD1. This CDR3 contains 15 residues. V lost 7 bases, J lost 6 bases, and 13 bases stayed unmatched. The germline V gene has CDR1 MNHEY and CDR2 SMNVEV (reference sequence). The CDR3 loop reads CASTRTGPILAEAFF. CDR3 coding DNA: TGTGCCAGCACCAGGACAGGGCCTATTTTAGCTGAAGCTTTCTTT.